Listed here is a single T cell receptor beta chain. The data were taken from a study of radiotherapy plus CTLA-4 blockade in lung cancer. Study-wide background: Patients showed objective responses in roughly 19% of cases and disease control in roughly 31%.

The germline V and J ends were trimmed by 7 bases and 8 bases, with 17 bases remaining between them. In germline, CDR1 is MNHNY, CDR2 SVGAGI (reference sequence). This CDR3 is 13 amino acids long. Method: immunoSEQ multiplex PCR; TCRdb's copy keeps in-frame clones and lacks some. This table holds 30,000 to 40,000 clones, around 70% found once. This sequence joins TRBV6-6 and TRBJ1-1, with D possibly TRBD1 on 5 matching bases. Sequencing used peripheral blood, obtained from a patient treated with radiotherapy plus ipilimumab. This sequence was found in a human donor with non-small cell lung cancer that progressed on radiotherapy plus ipilimumab. This CDR3 reads CASTYGRGLEAFF. CDR3 DNA sequence: TGTGCCAGCACCTACGGGCGGGGCCTAGAAGCTTTCTTT.